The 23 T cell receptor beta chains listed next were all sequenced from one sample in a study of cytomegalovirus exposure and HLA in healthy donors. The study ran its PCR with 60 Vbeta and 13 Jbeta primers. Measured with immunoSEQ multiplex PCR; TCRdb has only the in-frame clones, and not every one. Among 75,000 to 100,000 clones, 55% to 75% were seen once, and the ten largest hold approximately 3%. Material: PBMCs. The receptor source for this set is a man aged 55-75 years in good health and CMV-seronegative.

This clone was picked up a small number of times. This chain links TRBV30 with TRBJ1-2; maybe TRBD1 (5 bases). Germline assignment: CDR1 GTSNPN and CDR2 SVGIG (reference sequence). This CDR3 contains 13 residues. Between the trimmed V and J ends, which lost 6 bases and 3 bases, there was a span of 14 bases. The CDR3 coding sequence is TGTGCCTGTCAAGGGGTTCAGTACTATGGCTACACCTTC. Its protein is CACQGVQYYGYTF. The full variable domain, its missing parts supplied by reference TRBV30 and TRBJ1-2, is SQTIHQWPATLVQPVGSPLSLECTVEGTSNPNLYWYRQAAGRGLQLLFYSVGIGQISSEVPQNLSASRPQDRQFILSSKKLLLSDSGFYLCACQGVQYYGYTFGSGTRLTVV.

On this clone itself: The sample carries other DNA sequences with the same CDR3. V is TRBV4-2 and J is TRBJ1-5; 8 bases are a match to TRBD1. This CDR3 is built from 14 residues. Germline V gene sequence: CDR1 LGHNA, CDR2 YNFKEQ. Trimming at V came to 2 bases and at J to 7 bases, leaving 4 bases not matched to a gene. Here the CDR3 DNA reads TGTGCCAGCAGCCAAAACAGGGGGTTACAGCCCCAGCATTTT. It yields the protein CASSQNRGLQPQHF.

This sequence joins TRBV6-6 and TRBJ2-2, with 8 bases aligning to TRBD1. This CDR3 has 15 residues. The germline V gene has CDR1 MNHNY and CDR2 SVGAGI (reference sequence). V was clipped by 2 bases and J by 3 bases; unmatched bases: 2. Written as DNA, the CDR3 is TGTGCCAGCAGTTACGGACAGGGTGACACCGGGGAGCTGTTTTTT. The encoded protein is CASSYGQGDTGELFF.

The CDR3 loop is CASQRGQSGYEQYF. Written as DNA, the CDR3 is TGTGCCAGTCAACGTGGACAGAGTGGCTACGAGCAGTACTTC. This chain links TRBV6-1 with TRBJ2-7; maybe TRBD1 (6 bases). Germline V gene lookup returns CDR1 MNHNS and CDR2 SASEGT. Trimming pared 9 bases from V and 3 bases from J, leaving 18 bases between. This CDR3 comprises 14 residues.

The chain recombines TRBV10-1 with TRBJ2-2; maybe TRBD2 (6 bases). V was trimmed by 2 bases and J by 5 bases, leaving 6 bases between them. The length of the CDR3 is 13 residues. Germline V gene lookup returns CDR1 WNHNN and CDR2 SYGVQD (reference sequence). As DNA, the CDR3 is TGCGCCAGCAGTGAGCGGGGGACCGGGGAGCTGTTTTTT. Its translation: CASSERGTGELFF.

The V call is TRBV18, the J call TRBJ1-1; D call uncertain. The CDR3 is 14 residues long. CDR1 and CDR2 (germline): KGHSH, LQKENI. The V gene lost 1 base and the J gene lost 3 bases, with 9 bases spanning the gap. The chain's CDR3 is CASSPQGGHTEAFF. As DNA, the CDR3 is TGTGCCAGCTCACCACAGGGAGGTCACACTGAAGCTTTCTTT.

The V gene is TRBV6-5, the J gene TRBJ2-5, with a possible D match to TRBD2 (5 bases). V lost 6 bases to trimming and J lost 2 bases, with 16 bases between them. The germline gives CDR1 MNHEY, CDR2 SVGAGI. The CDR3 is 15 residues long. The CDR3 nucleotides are TGTGCCAGCAGGCCGGGTCTAGCAGTGCAAGAGACCCAGTACTTC. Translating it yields CASRPGLAVQETQYF.

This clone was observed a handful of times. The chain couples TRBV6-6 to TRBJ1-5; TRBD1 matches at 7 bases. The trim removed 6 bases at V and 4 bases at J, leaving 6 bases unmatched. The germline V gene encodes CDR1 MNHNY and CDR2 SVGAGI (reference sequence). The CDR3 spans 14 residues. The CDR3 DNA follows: TGTGCCAGCAGGACCGGGACAGCAAATCAGCCCCAGCATTTT. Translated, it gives CASRTGTANQPQHF.

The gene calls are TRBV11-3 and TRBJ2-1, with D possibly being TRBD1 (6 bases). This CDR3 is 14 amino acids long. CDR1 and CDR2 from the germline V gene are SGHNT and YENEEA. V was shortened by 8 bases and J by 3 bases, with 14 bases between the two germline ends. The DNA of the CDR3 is TGTGCCAGCGCCTGGGGGCGGCACTACAATGAGCAGTTCTTC. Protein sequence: CASAWGRHYNEQFF.

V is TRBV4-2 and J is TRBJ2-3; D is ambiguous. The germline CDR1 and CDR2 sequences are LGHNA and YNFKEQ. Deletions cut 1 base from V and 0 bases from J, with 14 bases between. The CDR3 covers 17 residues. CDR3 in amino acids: CASSQALTRTSTDTQYF. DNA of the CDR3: TGTGCCAGCAGCCAAGCACTGACACGTACTAGCACAGATACGCAGTATTTT.

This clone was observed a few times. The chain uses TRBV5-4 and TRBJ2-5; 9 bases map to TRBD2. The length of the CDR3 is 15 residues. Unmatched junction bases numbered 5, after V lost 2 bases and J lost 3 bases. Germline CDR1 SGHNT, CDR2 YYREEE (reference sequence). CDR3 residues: CASSFNSGGKETQYF. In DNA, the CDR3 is TGTGCCAGCAGCTTTAATAGCGGGGGCAAAGAGACCCAGTACTTC.

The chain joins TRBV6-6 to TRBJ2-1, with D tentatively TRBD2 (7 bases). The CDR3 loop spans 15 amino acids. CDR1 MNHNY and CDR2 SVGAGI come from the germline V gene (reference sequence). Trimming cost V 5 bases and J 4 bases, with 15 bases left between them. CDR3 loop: CASSDGGGLYNEQFF. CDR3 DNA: TGTGCCAGCAGTGATGGGGGGGGCCTTTACAATGAGCAGTTCTTC.

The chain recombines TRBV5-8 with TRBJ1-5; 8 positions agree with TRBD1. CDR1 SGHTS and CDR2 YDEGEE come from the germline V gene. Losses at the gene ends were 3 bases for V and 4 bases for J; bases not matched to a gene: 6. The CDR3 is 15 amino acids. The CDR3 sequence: CASSSPGQDNQPQHF. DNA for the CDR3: TGTGCCAGCAGCTCACCGGGACAGGATAATCAGCCCCAGCATTTT.

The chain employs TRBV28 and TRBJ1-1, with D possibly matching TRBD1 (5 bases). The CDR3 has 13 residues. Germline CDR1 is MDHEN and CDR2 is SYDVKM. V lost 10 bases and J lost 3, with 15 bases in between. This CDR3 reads CATTRGGDTEAFF. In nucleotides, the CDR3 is TGTGCCACCACCCGGGGGGGGGACACTGAAGCTTTCTTT.

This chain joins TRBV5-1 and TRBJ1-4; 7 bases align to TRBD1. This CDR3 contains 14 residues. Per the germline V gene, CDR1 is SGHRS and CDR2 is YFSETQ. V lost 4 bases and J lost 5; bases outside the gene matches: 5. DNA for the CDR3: TGCGCCAGCAGCCGGGACAGAGAAAATGAAAAACTGTTTTTT. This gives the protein CASSRDRENEKLFF.

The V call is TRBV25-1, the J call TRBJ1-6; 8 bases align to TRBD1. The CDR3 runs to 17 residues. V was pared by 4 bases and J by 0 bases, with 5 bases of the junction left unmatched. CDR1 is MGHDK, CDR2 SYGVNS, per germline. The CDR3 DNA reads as TGTGCCAGCAGTGGCGGACAGGGAAGCTCCTATAATTCACCCCTCCACTTT. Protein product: CASSGGQGSSYNSPLHF. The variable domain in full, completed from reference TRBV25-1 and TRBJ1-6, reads EADIYQTPRYLVIGTGKKITLECSQTMGHDKMYWYQQDPGMELHLIHYSYGVNSTEKGDLSSESTVSRIRTEHFPLTLESARPSHTSQYLCASSGGQGSSYNSPLHFGNGTRLTVT.

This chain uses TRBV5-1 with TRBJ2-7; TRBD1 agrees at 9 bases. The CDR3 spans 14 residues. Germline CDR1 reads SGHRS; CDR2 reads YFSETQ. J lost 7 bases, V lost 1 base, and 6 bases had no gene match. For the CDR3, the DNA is TGCGCCAGCAGCTTGCGGACAGGGGTGGATGAGCAGTACTTC. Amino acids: CASSLRTGVDEQYF.

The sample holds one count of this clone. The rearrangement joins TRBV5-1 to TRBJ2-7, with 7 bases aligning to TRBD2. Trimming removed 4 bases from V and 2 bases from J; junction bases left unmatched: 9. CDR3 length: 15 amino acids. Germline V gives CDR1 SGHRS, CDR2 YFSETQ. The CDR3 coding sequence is TGCGCCAGCAGCACGAGCGGGGTCGGGCCCTACGAGCAGTACTTC. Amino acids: CASSTSGVGPYEQYF. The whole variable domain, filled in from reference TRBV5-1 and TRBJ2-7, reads KAGVTQTPRYLIKTRGQQVTLSCSPISGHRSVSWYQQTPGQGLQFLFEYFSETQRNKGNFPGRFSGRQFSNSRSEMNVSTLELGDSALYLCASSTSGVGPYEQYFGPGTRLTVT.

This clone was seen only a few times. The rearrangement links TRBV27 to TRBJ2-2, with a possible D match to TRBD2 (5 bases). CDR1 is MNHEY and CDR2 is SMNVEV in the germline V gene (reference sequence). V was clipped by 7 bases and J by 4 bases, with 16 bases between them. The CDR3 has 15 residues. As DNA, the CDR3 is TGTGCCAGCATGCGGTGGGGAGAACCCACCGGGGAGCTGTTTTTT. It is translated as CASMRWGEPTGELFF.

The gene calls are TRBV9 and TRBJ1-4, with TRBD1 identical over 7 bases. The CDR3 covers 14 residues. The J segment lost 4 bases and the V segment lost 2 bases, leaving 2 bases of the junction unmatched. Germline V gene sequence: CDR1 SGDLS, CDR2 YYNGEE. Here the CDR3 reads CASSVGTDNEKLFF. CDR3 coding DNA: TGTGCCAGCAGCGTCGGGACAGATAATGAAAAACTGTTTTTT. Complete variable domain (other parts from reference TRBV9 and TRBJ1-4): DSGVTQTPKHLITATGQRVTLRCSPRSGDLSVYWYQQSLDQGLQFLIQYYNGEERAKGNILERFSAQQFPDLHSELNLSSLELGDSALYFCASSVGTDNEKLFFGSGTQLSVL.

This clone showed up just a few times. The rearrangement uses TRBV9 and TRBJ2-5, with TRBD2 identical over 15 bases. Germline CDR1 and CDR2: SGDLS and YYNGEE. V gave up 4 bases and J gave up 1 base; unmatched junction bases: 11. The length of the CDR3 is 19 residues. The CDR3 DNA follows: TGTGCCAGCAGCCATGGGACTAGCGGGGGGCACGGGGTCCAAGAGACCCAGTACTTC. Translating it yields CASSHGTSGGHGVQETQYF.

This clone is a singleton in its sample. The CDR3 protein is CASSQDQASGNDEQYF. The DNA for the CDR3 is TGTGCCAGCAGCCAAGATCAAGCTAGCGGGAACGACGAGCAGTACTTC. The chain employs TRBV7-9 and TRBJ2-7; 9 positions agree with TRBD2. The J segment lost 5 bases and the V segment lost 5 bases, leaving 13 bases of the junction unmatched. This CDR3 spans 16 amino acids. CDR1 is SEHNR and CDR2 is FQNEAQ in the germline V gene (reference sequence).

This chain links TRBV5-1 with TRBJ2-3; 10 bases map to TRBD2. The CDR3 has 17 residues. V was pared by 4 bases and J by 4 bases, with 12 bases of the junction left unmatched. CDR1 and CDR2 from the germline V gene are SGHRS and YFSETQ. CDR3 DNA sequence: TGCGCCAGCAGCCTAGAATTAAGCGGGGGGGTCGCAGATACGCAGTATTTT. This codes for CASSLELSGGVADTQYF.